This TCR beta chain was sequenced for a study of blood T cell repertoires in COVID-19. Turning to the study itself: Whether acute or convalescent, the COVID-19 samples came from the United States, Italy and Spain. PBMCs, B-cell-depleted T cells, or T cells provided the cDNA or gDNA that made up the material.

How the authors handled the data: Using reference gene primer amplification, nucleated cell counts were estimated. The method was immunoSEQ multiplex PCR; TCRdb's version includes in-frame clones alone and lacks a portion of them. The V and J calls and the clone size are those of that table, but D and trimming were determined from the DNA. The sample consists of about 40,000 clones, approximately 90% of them appearing once. V was trimmed by 5 bases and J by 3 bases, leaving 16 bases between them. The CDR3 loop spans 16 amino acids. Germline CDR1 and CDR2: SGHVS and FNYEAQ. The sequenced material came from peripheral blood. This clonotype was sampled from a man over 45 in a cohort sampled during active COVID-19. The chain couples TRBV7-6 to TRBJ1-4, with D perhaps TRBD1 (5 bases). The CDR3 bases are TGTGCCAGCAGCCTCCAGTCGGGGGAAGCTAATGAAAAACTGTTTTTT. Its translation is CASSLQSGEANEKLFF.